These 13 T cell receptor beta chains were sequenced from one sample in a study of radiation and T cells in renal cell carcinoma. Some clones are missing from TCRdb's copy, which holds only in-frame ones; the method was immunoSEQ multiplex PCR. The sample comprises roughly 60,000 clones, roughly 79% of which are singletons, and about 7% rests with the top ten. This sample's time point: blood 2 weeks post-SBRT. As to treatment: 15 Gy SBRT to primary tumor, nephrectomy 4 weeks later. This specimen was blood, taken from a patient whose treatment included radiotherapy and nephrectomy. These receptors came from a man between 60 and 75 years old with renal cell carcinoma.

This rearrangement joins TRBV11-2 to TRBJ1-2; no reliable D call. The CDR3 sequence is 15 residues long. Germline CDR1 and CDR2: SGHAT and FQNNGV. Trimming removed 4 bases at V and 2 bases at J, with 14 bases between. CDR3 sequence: CASSSTFGLNYGYTF. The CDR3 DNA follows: TGTGCCAGCAGCTCTACGTTTGGACTGAACTATGGCTACACCTTC.

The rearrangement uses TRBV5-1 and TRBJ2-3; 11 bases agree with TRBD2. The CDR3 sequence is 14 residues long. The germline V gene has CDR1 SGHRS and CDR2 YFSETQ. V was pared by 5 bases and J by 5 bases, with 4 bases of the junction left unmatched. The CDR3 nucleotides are TGCGCCAGCAGGTCTAGCGGGGGGCAAGATACGCAGTATTTT. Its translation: CASRSSGGQDTQYF.

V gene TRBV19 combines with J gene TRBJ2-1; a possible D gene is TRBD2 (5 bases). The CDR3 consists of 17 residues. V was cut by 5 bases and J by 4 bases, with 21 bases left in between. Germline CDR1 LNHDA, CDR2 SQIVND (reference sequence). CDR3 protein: CASSSYSPISGYNEQFF. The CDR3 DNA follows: TGTGCCAGTAGTTCCTATTCCCCCATATCGGGATACAATGAGCAGTTCTTC.

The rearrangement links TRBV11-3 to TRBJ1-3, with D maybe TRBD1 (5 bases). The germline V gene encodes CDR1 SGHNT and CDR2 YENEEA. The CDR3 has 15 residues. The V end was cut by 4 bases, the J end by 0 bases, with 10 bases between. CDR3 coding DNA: TGTGCCAGCAGCTGGGACTCAAGCTCTGGAAACACCATATATTTT. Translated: CASSWDSSSGNTIYF.

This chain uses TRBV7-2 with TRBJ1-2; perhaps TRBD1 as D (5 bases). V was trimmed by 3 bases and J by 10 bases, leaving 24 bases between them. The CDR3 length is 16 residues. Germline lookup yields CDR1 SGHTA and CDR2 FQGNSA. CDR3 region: CASSFQGGAGILDYTF. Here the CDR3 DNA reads TGTGCCAGCAGCTTCCAAGGAGGGGCAGGGATCCTGGACTACACCTTC.

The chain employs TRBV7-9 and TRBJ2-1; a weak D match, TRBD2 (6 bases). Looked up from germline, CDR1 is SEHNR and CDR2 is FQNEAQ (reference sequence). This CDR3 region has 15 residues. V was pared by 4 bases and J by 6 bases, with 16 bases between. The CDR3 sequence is CASSWVGGGPNEQFF. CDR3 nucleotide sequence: TGTGCCAGCAGCTGGGTGGGCGGAGGGCCCAATGAGCAGTTCTTC.

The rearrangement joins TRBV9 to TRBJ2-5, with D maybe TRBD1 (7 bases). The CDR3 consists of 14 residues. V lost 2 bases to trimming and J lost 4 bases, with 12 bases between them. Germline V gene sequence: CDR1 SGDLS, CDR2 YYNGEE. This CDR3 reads CASSVTQGGETQYF. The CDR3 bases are TGTGCCAGCAGCGTGACCCAGGGGGGAGAGACCCAGTACTTC.

The CDR3 spells CASSGLDSYGYTF. The CDR3 region has the DNA TGTGCCAGCAGTGGGCTGGACAGCTATGGCTACACCTTC. The V gene is TRBV28, the J gene TRBJ1-2; the D gene is possibly TRBD1 (6 bases). Germline lookup yields CDR1 MDHEN and CDR2 SYDVKM. V was trimmed by 5 bases and J by 4 bases, leaving 11 bases between them. The CDR3 loop spans 13 amino acids.

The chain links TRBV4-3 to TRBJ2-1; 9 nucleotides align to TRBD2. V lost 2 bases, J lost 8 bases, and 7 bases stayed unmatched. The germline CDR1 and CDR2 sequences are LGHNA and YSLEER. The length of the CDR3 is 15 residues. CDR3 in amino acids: CASSQWVAGDHEQFF. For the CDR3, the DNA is TGCGCCAGCAGCCAATGGGTAGCGGGGGACCATGAGCAGTTCTTC.

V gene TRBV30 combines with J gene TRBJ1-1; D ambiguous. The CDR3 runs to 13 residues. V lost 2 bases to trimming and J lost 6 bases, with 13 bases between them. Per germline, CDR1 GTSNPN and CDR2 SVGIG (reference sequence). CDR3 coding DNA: TGTGCCTGGAGTCCCCCTGTTCGGGCTGAAGCTTTCTTT. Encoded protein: CAWSPPVRAEAFF.

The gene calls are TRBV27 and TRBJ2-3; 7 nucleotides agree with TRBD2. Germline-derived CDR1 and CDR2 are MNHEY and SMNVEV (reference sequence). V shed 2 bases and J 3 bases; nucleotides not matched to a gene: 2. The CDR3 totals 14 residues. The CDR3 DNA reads TGTGCCAGCAGTTTAACGGGAGGAACAGATACGCAGTATTTT. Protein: CASSLTGGTDTQYF.

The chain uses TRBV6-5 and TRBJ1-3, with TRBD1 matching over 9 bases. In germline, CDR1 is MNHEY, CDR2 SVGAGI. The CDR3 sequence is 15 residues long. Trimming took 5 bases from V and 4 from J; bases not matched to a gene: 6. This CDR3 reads CASSRGQGSGNTIYF. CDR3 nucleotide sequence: TGTGCCAGCAGTAGGGGACAGGGATCCGGAAACACCATATATTTT.

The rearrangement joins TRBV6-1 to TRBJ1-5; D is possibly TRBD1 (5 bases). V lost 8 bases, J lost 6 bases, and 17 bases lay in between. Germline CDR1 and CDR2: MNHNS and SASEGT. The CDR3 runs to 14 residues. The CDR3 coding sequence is TGTGCCAGCGTAACCGGGGGAGTCGCTCAGCCCCAGCATTTT. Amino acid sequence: CASVTGGVAQPQHF.